Presented here are 20 T cell receptor beta chains from one specimen sequenced in a study of blood T cell repertoires in COVID-19. The data were produced by immunoSEQ multiplex PCR, yet TCRdb's version contains in-frame clones alone and is incomplete. The table lists approximately 23,000 clones, around 90% of them singletons. Specimen: peripheral blood. Receptors originate from a woman aged 80 or over with active COVID-19.

The count of this clone is one. V is TRBV4-3 and J is TRBJ1-1; the D is unclear. The CDR3 loop spans 15 amino acids. The germline V gene encodes CDR1 LGHNA and CDR2 YSLEER. V was cut by 0 bases and J by 4 bases, with 12 bases left in between. CDR3 amino acids: CASSQDPQLPTEAFF. CDR3 bases: TGCGCCAGCAGCCAAGATCCACAGCTCCCCACTGAAGCTTTCTTT.

This chain connects TRBV7-2 to TRBJ1-1; 10 positions match TRBD1. Germline CDR1 and CDR2: SGHTA and FQGNSA. With 4 bases clipped from V and 4 bases from J, the junction kept 0 bases outside the gene matches. The CDR3 totals 13 residues. In DNA form, the CDR3 reads TGTGCCAGCAGCTGGGACAGGGGCACTGAAGCTTTCTTT. Amino acids: CASSWDRGTEAFF. Based on the CDR3 plus reference TRBV7-2 and TRBJ1-1, the full variable domain is GAGVSQSPSNKVTEKGKDVELRCDPISGHTALYWYRQSLGQGLEFLIYFQGNSAPDKSGLPSDRFSAERTGGSVSTLTIQRTQQEDSAVYLCASSWDRGTEAFFGQGTRLTVV.

The genes are TRBV29-1 and TRBJ2-3; 7 nucleotides agree with TRBD2. The CDR3 contains 13 residues. With 4 bases clipped from V and 3 bases from J, the junction kept 4 bases outside the gene matches. From germline, CDR1 is SQVTM and CDR2 ANQGSEA. The CDR3 reads CSVVVAGTDTQYF. The CDR3 coding sequence is TGCAGCGTTGTGGTAGCGGGTACAGATACGCAGTATTTT.

In its sample, this clone was seen once. The J gene is TRBJ2-7, the V gene TRBV10-3, with 7 positions matching TRBD1. With V trimmed by 5 bases and J by 3 bases, 1 base remained unmatched. CDR1 and CDR2 (germline): ENHRY, SYGVKD. The CDR3 has 12 residues. The CDR3 sequence is CAISRDSYEQYF. CDR3 DNA sequence: TGTGCCATCAGTCGGGACAGCTACGAGCAGTACTTC.

The V call is TRBV30, the J call TRBJ1-1; 9 bases agree with TRBD1. Germline CDR1 is GTSNPN and CDR2 is SVGIG (reference sequence). Germline trimming cut 5 bases from V and 6 bases from J; bases unmatched to any gene: 7. There are 13 residues in the CDR3. The DNA of the CDR3 is TGTGCCTGGGGGACAGGGTTAACCCCTGAAGCTTTCTTT. Protein sequence: CAWGTGLTPEAFF.

The chain couples TRBV6-6 to TRBJ1-2, with 7 bases lining up with TRBD1. Germline V gene sequence: CDR1 MNHNY, CDR2 SVGAGI (reference sequence). The CDR3 totals 14 residues. The V gene end was trimmed by 0 bases and the J gene end by 4 bases; junction bases not matched to a gene: 2. CDR3 sequence reads: CASSYSGQLYGYTF. The CDR3, as DNA: TGTGCCAGCAGTTACTCGGGACAGCTCTATGGCTACACCTTC.

The rearrangement uses TRBV24-1 and TRBJ2-3, with TRBD2 matching 8 bases. The CDR3 is made up of 15 amino acids. Germline V gene sequence: CDR1 KGHDR, CDR2 SFDVKD. Unmatched junction bases numbered 4, after V lost 5 bases and J lost 1 base. The CDR3 sequence is CATSAGGGGTDTQYF. The DNA for the CDR3 is TGTGCCACCAGTGCGGGGGGGGGAGGCACAGATACGCAGTATTTT.

The chain couples TRBV12-5 to TRBJ2-7, with 7 bases fitting TRBD1. V lost 4 bases and J lost 2; bases outside the gene matches: 5. This CDR3 has 14 residues. Germline CDR1 reads LGHNT; CDR2 reads FRNRAP. The CDR3 DNA follows: TGTGCTAGTGGTTCCCGGACAGGACCCTACGAGCAGTACTTC. This encodes CASGSRTGPYEQYF.

This clone occurred once. V gene TRBV4-1 combines with J gene TRBJ1-2; D is unresolved. Germline V gene data show CDR1 as MGHRA and CDR2 as YSYEKL. The V gene lost 1 base and the J gene lost 8 bases, with 17 bases spanning the gap. This CDR3 spans 15 amino acids. This CDR3 is CASSQVGLTTGGYTF. CDR3 DNA: TGCGCCAGCAGCCAAGTGGGCCTCACAACTGGGGGCTACACCTTC.

V usage is TRBV7-6 and J usage is TRBJ1-4; perhaps TRBD1 as D (5 bases). From germline, CDR1 is SGHVS and CDR2 FNYEAQ. This CDR3 region has 16 residues. V was clipped by 1 base and J by 8 bases, with 17 bases between them. CDR3 sequence: CASSLGAQVLLEKLFF. Here the CDR3 DNA reads TGTGCCAGCAGCTTAGGGGCACAGGTTTTACTCGAAAAACTGTTTTTT.

The rearrangement joins TRBV12-3 or TRBV12-4 to TRBJ2-2, with D hard to call. The CDR3 is made up of 13 amino acids. V was cut by 6 bases and J by 6 bases, with 11 bases left in between. As DNA, the CDR3 is TGTGCCAGCAGCCAGTCACCCCCCGGGGAGCTGTTTTTT. It translates to CASSQSPPGELFF.

This sequence joins TRBV5-6 and TRBJ2-7; D gene ambiguous. With 4 bases removed from V and 4 bases from J, the gap between germline ends came to 12 bases. Germline-derived CDR1 and CDR2 are SGHDT and YYEEEE. The CDR3 extends over 13 amino acids. The CDR3 is CASSEYTKYEQYF. CDR3 coding DNA: TGTGCCAGCAGCGAATACACTAAATACGAGCAGTACTTC.

This chain joins TRBV4-1 and TRBJ2-3, with D possibly matching TRBD2 (6 bases). The CDR3 extends over 16 amino acids. V was cut by 0 bases and J by 7 bases, with 17 bases left in between. Germline lookup yields CDR1 MGHRA and CDR2 YSYEKL. CDR3 DNA: TGCGCCAGCAGCCAAGATGGGCAGCTTGGCGGGAATACGCAGTATTTT. Protein: CASSQDGQLGGNTQYF.

The chain employs TRBV7-3 and TRBJ2-2; D is perhaps TRBD2 (6 bases). Germline V lookup: CDR1 SGHTA, CDR2 FQGTGA. The V end lost 1 base, the J end lost 0 bases, and 9 bases lay between the germline ends. This CDR3 has 16 residues. The CDR3 DNA follows: TGTGCCAGCAGCTTAATTGGGACTTCGAACACCGGGGAGCTGTTTTTT. This sequence encodes CASSLIGTSNTGELFF.

The CDR3 protein is CASTKNGGGASTDTQYF. In nucleotides, the CDR3 is TGTGCCAGCACCAAAAACGGAGGGGGGGCGAGCACAGATACGCAGTATTTT. This rearrangement joins TRBV4-2 to TRBJ2-3, with D perhaps TRBD2 (7 bases). Germline CDR1 is LGHNA and CDR2 is YNFKEQ. CDR3 length: 17 residues. The ends were cut back, 7 bases at V and 0 bases at J, with 20 bases in the middle.

This clone has only one observation. The CDR3 spells CASSVGKGQKLSYEQYF. CDR3 DNA sequence: TGTGCCAGTAGTGTCGGAAAGGGACAGAAACTCTCCTACGAGCAGTACTTC. The chain recombines TRBV19 with TRBJ2-7; 7 nucleotides align to TRBD1. V dropped 5 bases and J dropped 0; count of bases not matched to a gene: 13. Germline CDR1 and CDR2: LNHDA and SQIVND (reference sequence). This CDR3 has 17 amino acids.

The J gene is TRBJ1-1, the V gene TRBV7-9, with a weak D call TRBD1 (6 bases). The CDR3 is made up of 14 amino acids. V lost 3 bases and J 6 bases, leaving 14 bases between the germline ends. Looked up from germline, CDR1 is SEHNR and CDR2 is FQNEAQ (reference sequence). CDR3 nucleotide sequence: TGTGCCAGCAGCTTGGGGGCAGGGTCGGCTGAAGCTTTCTTT. This codes for CASSLGAGSAEAFF.

The chain is built from TRBV18 and TRBJ2-7; TRBD1 agrees at 10 bases. V shed 6 bases, J shed 4 bases, and the junction held 9 bases outside the gene matches. The germline V gene encodes CDR1 KGHSH and CDR2 LQKENI. The CDR3 has 15 amino acids. The CDR3: CASSQPDRGKYEQYF. The CDR3 nucleotides are TGTGCCAGCTCTCAACCGGACAGGGGGAAGTACGAGCAGTACTTC.

The J gene is TRBJ2-2, the V gene TRBV11-2; maybe TRBD2 (5 bases). V lost 2 bases and J lost 5, with 6 bases in between. Looked up from germline, CDR1 is SGHAT and CDR2 is FQNNGV. This CDR3 has 13 amino acids. CDR3 nucleotides: TGTGCCAGCAGCTTACAGCGGACCGGGGAGCTGTTTTTT. Translation gives CASSLQRTGELFF.

This clone was counted a single time. The chain uses TRBV6-2 or TRBV6-3 and TRBJ2-7; 7 nucleotides line up with TRBD1. The CDR3 spans 14 residues. V shed 5 bases and J 0 bases; nucleotides not matched to a gene: 4. CDR1 MNHEY and CDR2 SVGEGT come from the germline V gene. Here the CDR3 reads CASSAQGYSYEQYF. The CDR3 DNA follows: TGTGCCAGCAGTGCACAGGGGTACTCCTACGAGCAGTACTTC.